This T cell receptor beta chain is from a study of cytomegalovirus exposure and HLA in healthy donors. Study background: For the approximately 420 genotyped donors, approximately 83% fell within the Caucasian-associated ancestry cluster.

Remarks on this clone: Its antigen is unknown.

Each of the donors was a healthy bone marrow donor. The PCR ran on 60 Vbeta and 13 Jbeta primers. Method: immunoSEQ multiplex PCR; TCRdb's copy keeps in-frame clones and lacks some. The sample includes roughly 120,000 clones, 60% to 85% of them seen just once. Overall study results and limits: An analysis done earlier found most TCR beta V segments productive about 87% or about 30% of the time. Further analysis, carried out later, found HLA-associated TCR beta chains more clonally expanded than equally common other chains.

This CDR3 is 17 amino acids long. The V gene end was trimmed by 4 bases and the J gene end by 2 bases; junction bases not matched to a gene: 8. Germline lookup yields CDR1 MDHEN and CDR2 SYDVKM. The TCR sequence derives from a woman in her thirties or forties in good health and CMV-seropositive. The chain is built from TRBV28 and TRBJ1-2; 12 bases map to TRBD1. The source material was PBMCs. CDR3 region: CASSSGGTGGVNYGYTF. The CDR3 DNA reads as TGTGCCAGCAGTTCGGGTGGGACAGGGGGCGTAAACTATGGCTACACCTTC.